The next 31 T cell receptor beta chains were all read from a single sample in a study of T-cell memory formation after mild COVID-19. From the 5' RACE reads, TCRdb called clonotypes with MiXCR, one entry per CDR3 protein. The sample includes nearly 250,000 distinct CDR3 sequences, approximately 15% of them seen just once. Sequencing was performed on PBMCs or a T cell subset sorted from them (not recorded which). These receptors all stem from an adult woman who had mild COVID-19 (a few samples of this study predate the infection). Cell type and time point are not known.

This clonotype showed up just a few times. The chain employs TRBV20-1 and TRBJ1-2; D remains unclear. The V gene lost 6 bases and the J gene lost 7 bases, with 15 bases spanning the gap. The CDR3 runs to 12 residues. Germline V CDR1 and CDR2: DFQATT, SNEGSKA (reference sequence). CDR3 DNA: TGCAGTGCCGGGGAAGGGTTAACTGGCTACACCTTC. Protein: CSAGEGLTGYTF.

The chain recombines TRBV5-1 with TRBJ2-3; 12 positions agree with TRBD2. Losses at the gene ends were 7 bases for V and 3 bases for J; bases not matched to a gene: 6. The CDR3 length is 15 residues. Germline loops: CDR1 SGHRS, CDR2 YFSETQ. The CDR3 DNA is TGCGCCAGCGGTCTAGCGGGAGGGAGAACAGATACGCAGTATTTT. Its translation: CASGLAGGRTDTQYF.

This clonotype was seen more than once but under ten times. V is TRBV5-5 and J is TRBJ1-2; 7 nucleotides line up with TRBD1. The CDR3 totals 12 residues. Trimming at V came to 1 base and at J to 8 bases, leaving 2 bases not matched to a gene. Germline V gene data show CDR1 as SGHKS and CDR2 as YYEKEE (reference sequence). CDR3 DNA sequence: TGTGCCAGCAGCTTGTCAGGGGGAGGCTACACCTTC. Its translation: CASSLSGGGYTF.

This clonotype was seen more than once but under ten times. This sequence joins TRBV5-1 and TRBJ2-7, with TRBD2 identical over 11 bases. V lost 4 bases, J lost 6 bases, and 12 bases stayed unmatched. CDR3 length equals 16 residues. Germline V lookup: CDR1 SGHRS, CDR2 YFSETQ. This chain's CDR3 is CASSPIAGGPVGEQYF. Here the CDR3 DNA reads TGCGCCAGCAGCCCGATAGCGGGGGGGCCGGTTGGCGAGCAGTACTTC.

This clonotype occurred a few times. The J gene is TRBJ1-4, the V gene TRBV2; TRBD1 matches 8 bases. Germline assignment: CDR1 SNHLY and CDR2 FYNNEI. The length of the CDR3 is 14 residues. J gave up 7 bases and V 7 bases, and 8 bases lay outside the gene matches. The CDR3 bases are TGTGCCAGCAAGGACAGGGTGACGAGTGAAAAACTGTTTTTT. This sequence encodes CASKDRVTSEKLFF.

This chain joins TRBV20-1 and TRBJ2-1, with 12 positions matching TRBD2. CDR1 and CDR2 (germline): DFQATT, SNEGSKA (reference sequence). This CDR3 region has 14 residues. The V segment lost 6 bases and the J segment 6 bases; nucleotides outside the gene matches: 6. CDR3 region: CSAPPSGGANEQFF. The CDR3 nucleotides are TGCAGTGCCCCTCCTAGCGGGGGGGCCAATGAGCAGTTCTTC.

As DNA, the CDR3 is TGTGCCAGCTCACCAAACCCTGCTGTAGAGACCCAGTACTTC. Translated: CASSPNPAVETQYF. This chain joins TRBV18 and TRBJ2-5; D is unresolved. CDR3 length equals 14 residues. The ends were cut back, 2 bases at V and 4 bases at J, with 11 bases in the middle. CDR1 and CDR2 from the germline V gene are KGHSH and LQKENI.

This clonotype was recorded a few times. The genes are TRBV3-1 and TRBJ2-3; 11 bases fit TRBD2. The CDR3 contains 15 residues. V lost 1 base and J lost 6; bases outside the gene matches: 3. Germline assignment: CDR1 LGHDT and CDR2 YNNKEL (reference sequence). The CDR3 DNA reads as TGTGCCAGCAGCCAAGTACCTAGCGGGGGGGATACGCAGTATTTT. Translation: CASSQVPSGGDTQYF.

The chain recombines TRBV7-3 with TRBJ1-2; tentatively, D is TRBD1 (5 bases). The CDR3 is made up of 17 amino acids. Trimming pared 0 bases from V and 3 bases from J, leaving 17 bases between. The germline gives CDR1 SGHTA, CDR2 FQGTGA. The CDR3 spells CASSLTGTGPNDYGYTF. The DNA for the CDR3 is TGTGCCAGCAGCTTAACGGGAACAGGCCCTAATGACTATGGCTACACCTTC.

V gene TRBV20-1 combines with J gene TRBJ2-1; 9 bases map to TRBD1. V was clipped by 4 bases and J by 2 bases; unmatched bases: 12. The length of the CDR3 is 17 residues. Germline CDR1 reads DFQATT; CDR2 reads SNEGSKA (reference sequence). CDR3 coding DNA: TGCAGTGCTACGAATCCTGGGACAGGGCTGACCTACAATGAGCAGTTCTTC. This translates into CSATNPGTGLTYNEQFF.

This clonotype was counted a few times. The J gene is TRBJ2-3, the V gene TRBV14; D remains unclear. The CDR3 has 13 residues. Germline V gene lookup returns CDR1 SGHDN and CDR2 FVKESK. V lost 3 bases and J 4 bases, leaving 8 bases between the germline ends. The CDR3 loop is CASSHYTADTQYF. The CDR3 DNA follows: TGTGCCAGCAGCCACTATACTGCAGATACGCAGTATTTT.

The chain links TRBV5-4 to TRBJ1-1; D perhaps matches TRBD1 (5 bases). This CDR3 has 13 amino acids. The germline V gene has CDR1 SGHNT and CDR2 YYREEE (reference sequence). The V and J ends lost 4 bases and 4 bases respectively, with 11 bases between them. The CDR3 DNA reads as TGTGCCAGCAGCCCGGTAGGGGCCACTGAAGCTTTCTTT. It yields the protein CASSPVGATEAFF.

The chain recombines TRBV19 with TRBJ1-1; TRBD1 matches at 7 bases. Germline CDR1 is LNHDA and CDR2 is SQIVND (reference sequence). Losses at the gene ends were 4 bases for V and 0 bases for J; bases not matched to a gene: 8. This CDR3 is 16 amino acids long. Here the CDR3 reads CASSKAGGGMNTEAFF. The DNA of the CDR3 is TGTGCCAGTAGTAAGGCAGGGGGTGGCATGAACACTGAAGCTTTCTTT. Supplemented by reference TRBV19 and TRBJ1-1, the full variable domain reads DGGITQSPKYLFRKEGQNVTLSCEQNLNHDAMYWYRQDPGQGLRLIYYSQIVNDFQKGDIAEGYSVSREKKESFPLTVTSAQKNPTAFYLCASSKAGGGMNTEAFFGQGTRLTVV.

The chain has TRBV5-1 and TRBJ2-7; no clear D. The CDR3 loop spans 14 amino acids. CDR1 SGHRS and CDR2 YFSETQ come from the germline V gene. V gave up 1 base and J gave up 2 bases, with 10 bases separating them. The CDR3 nucleotides read TGCGCCAGCAGCTTGAATCCGGGCCCCTACGAGCAGTACTTC. This encodes CASSLNPGPYEQYF.

Written as DNA, the CDR3 is TGCAGCGTCCGACTAGCGGGAGGGCACACCGGGGAGCTGTTTTTT. It is translated as CSVRLAGGHTGELFF. The gene calls are TRBV29-1 and TRBJ2-2; 14 nucleotides match TRBD2. V was pared by 6 bases and J by 3 bases, with 3 bases of the junction left unmatched. The germline V gene has CDR1 SQVTM and CDR2 ANQGSEA. The CDR3 spans 15 residues.

This clonotype occurred a few times. The chain employs TRBV12-3 or TRBV12-4 and TRBJ2-5, with 7 bases lining up with TRBD1. CDR3 size: 13 residues. V lost 6 bases and J lost 4; bases outside the gene matches: 5. DNA for the CDR3: TGTGCCAGCAGCAAGACAGGGCCAGAGACCCAGTACTTC. It codes for CASSKTGPETQYF.

This clonotype has more than one count but fewer than ten. V is TRBV19 and J is TRBJ2-4, with D possibly being TRBD1 (6 bases). Trimming stripped 7 bases from V and 3 bases from J, with 31 bases between. From germline, CDR1 is LNHDA and CDR2 SQIVND (reference sequence). CDR3 length: 20 residues. The CDR3, as DNA: TGTGCCAGTACCCCACATCCGAAGGCTAGAGGGTCGACAGGCAAAAACATTCAGTACTTC. Its translation: CASTPHPKARGSTGKNIQYF. The complete variable domain, with remaining parts taken from reference TRBV19 and TRBJ2-4, reads DGGITQSPKYLFRKEGQNVTLSCEQNLNHDAMYWYRQDPGQGLRLIYYSQIVNDFQKGDIAEGYSVSREKKESFPLTVTSAQKNPTAFYLCASTPHPKARGSTGKNIQYFGAGTRLSVL.

This clonotype was seen a handful of times. This rearrangement joins TRBV18 to TRBJ2-7; D may be TRBD1 or TRBD2 (6 bases each). The CDR3 consists of 15 residues. V was shortened by 2 bases and J by 3 bases, with 14 bases between the two germline ends. CDR1 is KGHSH, CDR2 LQKENI, per germline. This CDR3 reads CASSPSGASFYEQYF. The CDR3 nucleotides read TGTGCCAGCTCACCATCGGGGGCATCTTTCTACGAGCAGTACTTC. Based on the CDR3 plus reference TRBV18 and TRBJ2-7, the full variable domain is NAGVMQNPRHLVRRRGQEARLRCSPMKGHSHVYWYRQLPEEGLKFMVYLQKENIIDESGMPKERFSAEFPKEGPSILRIQQVVRGDSAAYFCASSPSGASFYEQYFGPGTRLTVT.

This clonotype was counted at least ten times. The chain links TRBV12-3 or TRBV12-4 to TRBJ1-2; D possibly corresponds to TRBD1 (5 bases). The V end lost 5 bases, the J end lost 5 bases, and 24 bases lay between the germline ends. CDR3 length: 17 amino acids. CDR3 in DNA: TGTGCCAGCAGTCTGAACCCACGGACGGCAGGGTCGTATGGCTACACCTTC. Protein product: CASSLNPRTAGSYGYTF.

The sample holds a few counts of this clonotype. This rearrangement joins TRBV29-1 to TRBJ1-1; unclear D gene. V was cut by 4 bases and J by 3 bases, with 9 bases left in between. Germline CDR1 reads SQVTM; CDR2 reads ANQGSEA. The CDR3 runs 12 residues. The CDR3 nucleotides read TGCAGCGTTGTGAGGTTGGACACTGAAGCTTTCTTT. Protein: CSVVRLDTEAFF.

This clonotype was counted a few times. This rearrangement joins TRBV20-1 to TRBJ1-5, with a possible D match to TRBD1 (6 bases). Per germline, CDR1 DFQATT and CDR2 SNEGSKA (reference sequence). CDR3 length: 15 residues. V lost 3 bases and J lost 2, with 14 bases in between. The CDR3 loop reads CSARTGGIGNQPQHF. The DNA for the CDR3 is TGCAGTGCTAGGACAGGCGGGATTGGCAATCAGCCCCAGCATTTT.

J is TRBJ1-3 and V is TRBV7-9; no clear D gene. Germline CDR1 is SEHNR and CDR2 is FQNEAQ (reference sequence). V lost 0 bases and J 2 bases, leaving 5 bases between the germline ends. The CDR3 runs to 14 residues. CDR3: CASSLAAAGNTIYF. CDR3 in DNA: TGTGCCAGCAGCTTAGCTGCGGCTGGAAACACCATATATTTT.

The chain links TRBV18 to TRBJ2-1, with TRBD2 matching 10 bases. Germline assignment: CDR1 KGHSH and CDR2 LQKENI. The CDR3 sequence is 16 residues long. Germline trimming cut 1 base from V and 6 bases from J; bases unmatched to any gene: 6. The CDR3 loop is CASSPRAAGGPNEQFF. The CDR3 DNA follows: TGTGCCAGCTCACCACGGGCAGCGGGGGGGCCCAATGAGCAGTTCTTC.

V gene TRBV12-3 or TRBV12-4 combines with J gene TRBJ2-1; D might be TRBD2 (5 bases). The V end lost 4 bases, the J end lost 6 bases, and 16 bases lay between the germline ends. The CDR3 consists of 15 residues. The CDR3 DNA reads TGTGCCAGCAGTTCCGGGGTAGGAAGACGCAATGAGCAGTTCTTC. This codes for CASSSGVGRRNEQFF.

This clonotype was recorded a few times. V gene TRBV4-2 combines with J gene TRBJ2-7, with D possibly called TRBD1 or TRBD2 (6 bases each). The germline V gene has CDR1 LGHNA and CDR2 YNFKEQ. CDR3 length: 16 residues. Trimming cost V 3 bases and J 6 bases, with 21 bases left between them. This chain's CDR3 is CASSHRTSGEDREQYF. CDR3 in DNA: TGTGCCAGCAGCCATAGAACGTCAGGGGAGGATCGCGAGCAGTACTTC.

A few counts support this clonotype. The V and J genes are TRBV12-3 or TRBV12-4 and TRBJ1-4; a weak D match, TRBD1 (6 bases). V lost 5 bases and J 4 bases, leaving 11 bases between the germline ends. The CDR3 is 14 residues long. CDR3: CASSDGQFNEKLFF. The CDR3 DNA follows: TGTGCCAGCAGTGATGGACAGTTTAATGAAAAACTGTTTTTT.

Here the CDR3 reads CASREWSDREKQKGNYYGYTF. The CDR3 bases are TGTGCCAGCAGGGAATGGTCTGACAGAGAGAAGCAGAAGGGGAACTACTATGGCTACACCTTC. The chain joins TRBV6-4 to TRBJ1-2; a possible D gene is TRBD1 (5 bases). Per germline, CDR1 MRHNA and CDR2 SNTAGT. V was pared by 6 bases and J by 3 bases, with 35 bases between. The CDR3 loop spans 21 amino acids.

CDR3 in DNA: TGTGCCAGCAGCCCCACCCCGGGGATTGACAGGACAGAACTCCACTTT. It codes for CASSPTPGIDRTELHF. The chain recombines TRBV9 with TRBJ1-6; perhaps TRBD1 as D (6 bases). Germline CDR1 reads SGDLS; CDR2 reads YYNGEE. V lost 4 bases, J lost 16 bases, and 27 bases lay in between. There are 16 residues in the CDR3. Looking up the rest from reference TRBV9 and TRBJ1-6 gives the full variable domain: DSGVTQTPKHLITATGQRVTLRCSPRSGDLSVYWYQQSLDQGLQFLIQYYNGEERAKGNILERFSAQQFPDLHSELNLSSLELGDSALYFCASSPTPGIDRTELHFGNGTRLTVT.

V usage is TRBV7-3 and J usage is TRBJ2-6; D ambiguous. The CDR3 loop spans 13 amino acids. Germline CDR1 is SGHTA and CDR2 is FQGTGA. Trimming removed 5 bases from V and 10 bases from J, with 12 bases in between. The CDR3 sequence: CASSLDLRNVLTF. The CDR3 DNA sequence: TGTGCCAGCAGCCTCGACCTAAGAAACGTCCTGACTTTC. Variable domain in full (rest from reference TRBV7-3 and TRBJ2-6): GAGVSQTPSNKVTEKGKYVELRCDPISGHTALYWYRQSLGQGPEFLIYFQGTGAADDSGLPNDRFFAVRPEGSVSTLKIQRTERGDSAVYLCASSLDLRNVLTFGAGSRLTVL.

This chain joins TRBV29-1 and TRBJ1-5; 8 nucleotides line up with TRBD1. Per germline, CDR1 SQVTM and CDR2 ANQGSEA. After removal of 4 bases from V and 6 bases from J, the junction contained 8 bases not matched to a gene. The CDR3 runs to 14 residues. CDR3 loop: CSVALQGAVQPQHF. The CDR3 DNA reads TGCAGCGTTGCCCTCCAGGGGGCTGTTCAGCCCCAGCATTTT.

This clonotype came up many times. The chain carries TRBV3-1 and TRBJ2-1; 7 positions agree with TRBD2. The J segment lost 9 bases and the V segment lost 4 bases, leaving 15 bases of the junction unmatched. The CDR3 contains 16 residues. Germline V gene lookup returns CDR1 LGHDT and CDR2 YNNKEL (reference sequence). This CDR3 is CASSPRAWGLMGEQFF. CDR3 sequence (DNA): TGTGCCAGCAGCCCGAGAGCATGGGGACTAATGGGTGAGCAGTTCTTC.